Listed below are T cell receptor beta chains from one sample, sequenced in a study of cytomegalovirus exposure and HLA in healthy donors. Method: immunoSEQ multiplex PCR; TCRdb's copy keeps in-frame clones and lacks some. The table includes about 180,000 clones, under 85% detected once. The sample was PBMCs. The receptor source for this set is a male donor in good health and CMV-seronegative. CDR3s include the opening cysteine and the closing phenylalanine or tryptophan. A D gene is named only where the DNA matches it firmly. Rows may omit the clone size; those that give it use once, few, many or a size class.

V	size	D	J	DNA	CDR3
TRBV19	-	TRBD1	TRBJ2-1	TGTGCCAGTGGGACAGTTTCCTACAATGAGCAGTTCTTC	CASGTVSYNEQFF
TRBV5-1	few	-	TRBJ1-3	TGCGCCAGCAGCTTGGAACCTCTGAGCTCTGGAAACACCATATATTTT	CASSLEPLSSGNTIYF
TRBV29-1	-	-	TRBJ2-3	TGCAGCGTTGAAGGGTTCGGTTTTAGTGCAGATACGCAGTATTTT	CSVEGFGFSADTQYF
TRBV30	-	TRBD1	TRBJ1-5	TGTGCCTGGACCCCGGGACAGGGCAATCAGCCCCAGCATTTT	CAWTPGQGNQPQHF
TRBV11-2	-	-	TRBJ1-1	TGTGCCAGCAGCTCGACAGCCCGTGAAGCTTTCTTT	CASSSTAREAFF
TRBV20-1	few	-	TRBJ1-2	TGCAGTGCGTTTATCTATGGCTACACCTTC	CSAFIYGYTF
TRBV6-6	once	TRBD1	TRBJ2-5	TGTGCCAGCAGTCAGGGGGCCCAAGAGACCCAGTACTTC	CASSQGAQETQYF
TRBV18	-	-	TRBJ2-5	TGTGCCAGCTCCCCAGGGGGGGGCCAAGAGACCCAGTACTTC	CASSPGGGQETQYF
TRBV25-1	-	-	TRBJ2-2	TGTGCCAGCAGTGTAAACAGGGATCAGGACGGGGAGCTGTTTTTT	CASSVNRDQDGELFF
TRBV6-5	-	-	TRBJ1-3	TGTGCCAGCAGCGGGCGGGTATTCGGAAACACCATATATTTT	CASSGRVFGNTIYF
TRBV23-1	-	-	TRBJ1-2	TGCTTAGTACAGGGATCTAACTATGGCTACACCTTC	CLVQGSNYGYTF
TRBV6-6	once	-	TRBJ1-1	TGTGCCAGCAGACAGGGTCGGAACACTGAAGCTTTCTTT	CASRQGRNTEAFF
TRBV25-1	-	TRBD1	TRBJ2-3	TGTGCCAGCAGTGAGTCTGGGACAGGCACAGATACGCAGTATTTT	CASSESGTGTDTQYF
TRBV6-6	-	TRBD1	TRBJ1-5	TGTGCCAGCAGAGCACAGGGGGTTTCGAATCAGCCCCAGCATTTT	CASRAQGVSNQPQHF
TRBV4-1	-	-	TRBJ2-1	TGCGCCAGCAGCCAAGAGATCCTTAGCTCCTACAATGAGCAGTTCTTC	CASSQEILSSYNEQFF
TRBV4-2	-	TRBD1	TRBJ2-7	TGTGCCAGCAGCCATTCCAGAGGACAGGGGGCTTACGAGCAGTACTTC	CASSHSRGQGAYEQYF
TRBV27	-	-	TRBJ1-5	TGTGCCAGCAGTAAAGACAGAGCCGATCAGCCCCAGCATTTT	CASSKDRADQPQHF
TRBV7-8	once	-	TRBJ2-1	TGTGCCAGCAGCCACTCTAGGAATGAGCAGTTCTTC	CASSHSRNEQFF
TRBV6-6	-	-	TRBJ2-7	TGTGCCAGCAGTATTCAGGGCAGCTCCTACGAGCAGTACTTC	CASSIQGSSYEQYF
TRBV18	-	-	TRBJ1-5	TGTGCCAGCTCCTGGGAGGTTAATCAGCCCCAGCATTTT	CASSWEVNQPQHF
TRBV5-1	-	-	TRBJ2-2	TGCGCCAGCAGCTTGGAAATCCCTAGCGTCTTTGTCGCCGGGGAGCTGTTTTTT	CASSLEIPSVFVAGELFF
TRBV27	few	-	TRBJ2-7	TGTGCCAGCAGTTTATCCCTGGACAGAAACACCTACGAGCAGTACTTC	CASSLSLDRNTYEQYF
TRBV4-1	once	-	TRBJ1-2	TGCGCCAGCAGCCAAGAACGTTCCAGGGATGAGGGCACGGGGGTTGGCTACACCTTC	CASSQERSRDEGTGVGYTF
TRBV6-5	-	-	TRBJ2-1	TGTGCCAGCATTCCCCTAAGGGGAAATGAGCAGTTCTTC	CASIPLRGNEQFF
TRBV6-6	-	-	TRBJ2-5	TGTGCCAGCAGTTACTTGGGACAACAAGAGACCCAGTACTTC	CASSYLGQQETQYF
TRBV28	once	TRBD1	TRBJ2-5	TGTGCCAGCAGTGCCTACAGGGGACCTCACCAAGAGACCCAGTACTTC	CASSAYRGPHQETQYF
TRBV28	-	TRBD1	TRBJ1-5	TGTGCCAGCAGTCAGGGGTCCCGGGACAGGGACAATCAGCCCCAGCATTTT	CASSQGSRDRDNQPQHF
TRBV9	-	TRBD2	TRBJ2-3	TGTGCCAGCAGCATCGCGGGGGGACATCGCACAGATACGCAGTATTTT	CASSIAGGHRTDTQYF
TRBV11-3	-	-	TRBJ2-2	TGTGCCAGCAGCTTAGGAGGTGCCGGGGAGCTGTTTTTT	CASSLGGAGELFF
TRBV27	-	-	TRBJ2-7	TGTGCCAGCAGTTTATCCCCAGGGGGGAGCGAGCAGTACTTC	CASSLSPGGSEQYF
TRBV25-1	-	-	TRBJ2-6	TGTGCCAGCACGACTTCTGGGGCCAACGTCCTGACTTTC	CASTTSGANVLTF
TRBV30	few	-	TRBJ1-5	TGTGCCTGGAGTTACCGGGAGACGCAGCCCCAGCATTTT	CAWSYRETQPQHF
TRBV6-1	-	TRBD2	TRBJ2-1	TGTGCCAGTAGTGAGGGGACTAGCATTGAGCAGTTCTTC	CASSEGTSIEQFF
TRBV11-1	-	-	TRBJ2-7	TGTGCCAGCAGCTTACAGTCCCAAATCTACGAGCAGTACTTC	CASSLQSQIYEQYF
TRBV9	-	TRBD2	TRBJ2-3	TGTGCCAGCAGCCCCGAAAGGCGGGGGGCAGGAGATACGCAGTATTTT	CASSPERRGAGDTQYF
TRBV28	once	TRBD1	TRBJ1-1	TGTGCCAGCAGTTTTTACAGGGGGAACACTGAAGCTTTCTTT	CASSFYRGNTEAFF
TRBV5-1	-	-	TRBJ1-5	TGCGCCAGCAGGTGGGGAGAGGGACAGCCCCAGCATTTT	CASRWGEGQPQHF
TRBV5-8	-	-	TRBJ2-7	TGTGCCAGCAGCTTGGCTGTGCGGAACCTAATCTTC	CASSLAVRNLIF
TRBV30	few	-	TRBJ1-3	TGTGCCTGGAGTAGAGGGTTAGGAAACACCATATATTTT	CAWSRGLGNTIYF
TRBV28	-	TRBD1	TRBJ1-2	TGTGCCAGCAGAAGACAGGGGGCTTGGTATGGCTACACCTTC	CASRRQGAWYGYTF
TRBV30	once	TRBD1	TRBJ1-2	TGTGCCGTCCGGGACAGGGACTTCTATGGCTACACCTTC	CAVRDRDFYGYTF
TRBV15	-	-	TRBJ1-5	TGTGCCACCAGCAGAGATTTGGGGGGGGCGCGGCCCCAGCATTTT	CATSRDLGGARPQHF
TRBV15	few	-	TRBJ2-5	TGTGCCACCAGCAGAGATAAGGCGACAGAAGAGACCCAGTACTTC	CATSRDKATEETQYF
TRBV5-1	-	TRBD2	TRBJ2-3	TGCGCCAGCAGCTTGGTACTAGCGGGGGCCGCCACAGATACGCAGTATTTT	CASSLVLAGAATDTQYF
TRBV6-1	once	TRBD2	TRBJ2-1	TGTGCCAGCAGAGTGTCAGCGGGAGATTTCAATGAGCAGTTCTTC	CASRVSAGDFNEQFF
TRBV9	few	-	TRBJ2-1	TGTGCCAGCAGCGGACAGGTCTACAATGAGCAGTTCTTC	CASSGQVYNEQFF
TRBV6-4	-	-	TRBJ2-7	TGTGCCAGCAGCCCCGGGGCAGGGGTCTACGAGCAGTACTTC	CASSPGAGVYEQYF
TRBV5-1	-	-	TRBJ2-5	TGCGCCAGCAGAGGGAGTCCCCTTGAGACCCAGTACTTC	CASRGSPLETQYF
TRBV2	-	-	TRBJ2-1	TGTGCCACCTTTGCCCGAGTGGTGAGCTCCTACAATGAGCAGTTCTTC	CATFARVVSSYNEQFF
TRBV15	-	TRBD2	TRBJ2-7	TGTGCCACCAGCAGTTATTACGGGAGGGCCGAGTACGAGCAGTACTTC	CATSSYYGRAEYEQYF